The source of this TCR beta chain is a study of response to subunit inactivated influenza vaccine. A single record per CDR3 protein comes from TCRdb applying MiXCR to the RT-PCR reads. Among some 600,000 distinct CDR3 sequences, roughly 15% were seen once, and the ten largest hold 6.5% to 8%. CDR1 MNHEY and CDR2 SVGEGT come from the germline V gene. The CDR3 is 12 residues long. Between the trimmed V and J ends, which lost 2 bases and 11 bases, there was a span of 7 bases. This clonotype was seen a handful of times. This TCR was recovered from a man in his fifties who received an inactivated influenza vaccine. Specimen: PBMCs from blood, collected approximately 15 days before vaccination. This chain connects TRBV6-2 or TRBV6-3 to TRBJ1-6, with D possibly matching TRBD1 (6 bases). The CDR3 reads CASSYTGTPLHF. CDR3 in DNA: TGTGCCAGCAGTTACACAGGGACACCCCTCCACTTT.